One and the same sample provided the 28 T cell receptor beta chains below, sequenced in a study of CD8 T cells in ankylosing spondylitis. TCRdb called the 5' RACE reads again in MiXCR, with one record for every CDR3 protein. The sample lists roughly 150,000 distinct CDR3 sequences; roughly 30% were seen once. Sequenced input: synovial fluid, either unsorted or a sorted T cell fraction (not recorded which). The receptor set was obtained from a male donor with ankylosing spondylitis.

This chain joins TRBV3-1 and TRBJ1-2, with D hard to call. The CDR3 covers 15 residues. Germline values: CDR1 LGHDT, CDR2 YNNKEL (reference sequence). Trimming took 0 bases from V and 4 from J, leaving 12 bases between them. CDR3 amino acids: CASSQDWVGSYGYTF. For the CDR3, the DNA is TGTGCCAGCAGCCAAGACTGGGTAGGTAGCTATGGCTACACCTTC.

CDR3 DNA sequence: TGCAGTGCTAGATTGGTAACCAGATCACGAGACAGTGAAGCTTTCTTT. It translates to CSARLVTRSRDSEAFF. The gene calls are TRBV20-1 and TRBJ1-1; the D gene is possibly TRBD1 (5 bases). Germline CDR1 is DFQATT and CDR2 is SNEGSKA (reference sequence). The CDR3 loop spans 16 amino acids. V lost 2 bases, J lost 7 bases, and 23 bases lay in between.

This clonotype was seen repeatedly, ten times or more. The CDR3 region has the DNA TGTGCCAGCACTAACCCCCAGGGCAGACTATACGAGCAGTACTTC. It translates to CASTNPQGRLYEQYF. This rearrangement joins TRBV6-1 to TRBJ2-7; the D call may be TRBD1 or TRBD2 (5 bases each). The V and J ends lost 7 bases and 4 bases respectively, with 20 bases between them. Germline CDR1 and CDR2: MNHNS and SASEGT. The CDR3 loop spans 15 amino acids.

J is TRBJ2-3 and V is TRBV5-1, with a weak D call TRBD2 (6 bases). CDR3 length: 16 amino acids. The V end lost 4 bases, the J end lost 5 bases, and 20 bases lay between the germline ends. CDR1 is SGHRS, CDR2 YFSETQ, per germline. CDR3 DNA sequence: TGCGCCAGCAGCGCCACGACTAGAGGAAGAAAAGATACGCAGTATTTT. It yields the protein CASSATTRGRKDTQYF.

The table lists this clonotype with a few counts. The gene calls are TRBV30 and TRBJ2-2, with 7 bases lining up with TRBD2. Germline loops: CDR1 GTSNPN, CDR2 SVGIG (reference sequence). V shed 0 bases, J shed 4 bases, and the junction held 8 bases outside the gene matches. The CDR3 covers 16 residues. The CDR3 DNA is TGTGCCTGGAGTGTACTTGGGGGGGGGAGCACCGGGGAGCTGTTTTTT. Its protein is CAWSVLGGGSTGELFF.

This clonotype has just a few counts. V usage is TRBV5-1 and J usage is TRBJ2-3, with TRBD2 matching 7 bases. After removal of 5 bases from V and 2 bases from J, the junction contained 8 bases not matched to a gene. Germline-derived CDR1 and CDR2 are SGHRS and YFSETQ. This CDR3 contains 15 residues. CDR3 bases: TGCGCCAGCAGTGACCGGGACTACCTCACAGATACGCAGTATTTT. Encoded protein: CASSDRDYLTDTQYF.

The gene calls are TRBV5-6 and TRBJ2-4; D unclear. The CDR3 extends over 13 amino acids. The ends were cut back, 4 bases at V and 8 bases at J, with 13 bases in the middle. Germline V CDR1 and CDR2: SGHDT, YYEEEE. This CDR3 is CASSKDRRDIQYF. The CDR3 DNA sequence: TGTGCCAGCAGCAAGGACCGCCGAGACATTCAGTACTTC.

The chain recombines TRBV30 with TRBJ2-7; D unclear. The CDR3 sequence is 11 residues long. Germline V lookup: CDR1 GTSNPN, CDR2 SVGIG (reference sequence). Trimming removed 0 bases at V and 6 bases at J, with 6 bases between. The CDR3 nucleotides read TGTGCCTGGAGTGTAAACCTCGAGCAGTACTTC. This codes for CAWSVNLEQYF.

The V gene is TRBV18, the J gene TRBJ2-1; D is ambiguous. Germline values: CDR1 KGHSH, CDR2 LQKENI. The CDR3 has 14 residues. V dropped 1 base and J dropped 3 bases, with 7 bases sitting between them. As DNA, the CDR3 is TGTGCCAGCTCACCACAATCAGGCTACAATGAGCAGTTCTTC. As protein: CASSPQSGYNEQFF.

The J gene is TRBJ1-1, the V gene TRBV20-1, with TRBD1 matching over 7 bases. V lost 4 bases, J lost 7 bases, and 9 bases stayed unmatched. Germline V gene sequence: CDR1 DFQATT, CDR2 SNEGSKA (reference sequence). The CDR3 length is 13 residues. As DNA, the CDR3 is TGCAGTGCTAAGACAGGGAGTGGTGATGAAGCTTTCTTT. Encoded protein: CSAKTGSGDEAFF.

The gene calls are TRBV10-3 and TRBJ2-7; no definite D call. CDR1 and CDR2 (germline): ENHRY, SYGVKD. The V and J ends lost 4 bases and 4 bases respectively, with 5 bases between them. The CDR3 sequence is 11 residues long. Written as DNA, the CDR3 is TGTGCCATCAGTGGGTCTTACGAGCAGTACTTC. It encodes CAISGSYEQYF.

By frequency in the sample, this clonotype is medium-sized. V usage is TRBV7-2 and J usage is TRBJ1-1; no firm D call. Trimming stripped 3 bases from V and 0 bases from J, with 8 bases between. The CDR3 contains 14 residues. Germline CDR1 and CDR2: SGHTA and FQGNSA. The CDR3 sequence is CASSLTTMNTEAFF. CDR3 DNA sequence: TGTGCCAGCAGCTTGACAACGATGAACACTGAAGCTTTCTTT.

This clonotype has more than one count but fewer than ten. V usage is TRBV20-1 and J usage is TRBJ1-5; 8 bases are shared with TRBD1. The ends lost 1 base at V and 0 bases at J; junction bases unmatched: 2. This CDR3 comprises 15 residues. Per germline, CDR1 DFQATT and CDR2 SNEGSKA (reference sequence). CDR3 sequence: CSARADRGSNQPQHF. In DNA, the CDR3 is TGCAGTGCTAGAGCCGACAGGGGTAGCAATCAGCCCCAGCATTTT.

The chain carries TRBV28 and TRBJ2-7; D might be TRBD2 (7 bases). The V gene lost 2 bases and the J gene lost 13 bases, with 15 bases spanning the gap. The germline gives CDR1 MDHEN, CDR2 SYDVKM. The CDR3 runs to 12 residues. In nucleotides, the CDR3 is TGTGCCAGCAGTTTACAATCCGCGGGGGCATACTTC. It yields the protein CASSLQSAGAYF. Full variable domain (outside the CDR3, taken from reference TRBV28 and TRBJ2-7): DVKVTQSSRYLVKRTGEKVFLECVQDMDHENMFWYRQDPGLGLRLIYFSYDVKMKEKGDIPEGYSVSREKKERFSLILESASTNQTSMYLCASSLQSAGAYFGPGTRLTVT.

The rearrangement uses TRBV6-2 or TRBV6-3 and TRBJ2-3, with 8 bases that match TRBD2. The CDR3 loop spans 15 amino acids. With V trimmed by 0 bases and J by 4 bases, 3 bases remained unmatched. The germline V gene encodes CDR1 MNHEY and CDR2 SVGEGT. This chain's CDR3 is CASSYSGTRSDTQYF. CDR3 sequence (DNA): TGTGCCAGCAGTTACTCCGGGACTAGGTCAGATACGCAGTATTTT.

This clonotype has a handful of counts. The V and J genes are TRBV9 and TRBJ2-1; D remains ambiguous. With 3 bases removed from V and 4 bases from J, the gap between germline ends came to 14 bases. This CDR3 has 15 residues. The germline gives CDR1 SGDLS, CDR2 YYNGEE. This CDR3 is CASSAQTGSYNEQFF. CDR3 nucleotide sequence: TGTGCCAGCAGCGCCCAGACGGGCTCGTACAATGAGCAGTTCTTC.

This clonotype was observed a handful of times. The chain uses TRBV12-3 or TRBV12-4 and TRBJ2-1; 14 positions match TRBD2. CDR3 size: 16 residues. Trimming cost V 6 bases and J 8 bases; bases outside gene matches: 9. CDR3 loop: CASSPRLAGGRHEQFF. CDR3 DNA: TGTGCCAGCAGCCCAAGACTAGCGGGAGGGCGACATGAGCAGTTCTTC.

V usage is TRBV2 and J usage is TRBJ1-1; the D is unclear. Germline V CDR1 and CDR2: SNHLY, FYNNEI. Between the trimmed V and J ends, which lost 6 bases and 1 base, there was a span of 9 bases. The CDR3 runs 13 residues. The CDR3 DNA reads as TGTGCCAGCAGGGCATGGGAGAACACTGAAGCTTTCTTT. Amino acid sequence: CASRAWENTEAFF.

This chain links TRBV2 with TRBJ1-4, with unresolved D. The CDR3 spans 15 residues. V lost 4 bases to trimming and J lost 8 bases, with 17 bases between them. Germline-derived CDR1 and CDR2 are SNHLY and FYNNEI. The CDR3 DNA reads TGTGCCAGCAGTGCGGGGTTGGGCCTTTTGGAAAAACTGTTTTTT. Translation: CASSAGLGLLEKLFF. The entire variable domain, with the rest obtained from reference TRBV2 and TRBJ1-4, is as follows: EPEVTQTPSHQVTQMGQEVILRCVPISNHLYFYWYRQILGQKVEFLVSFYNNEISEKSEIFDDQFSVERPDGSNFTLKIRSTKLEDSAMYFCASSAGLGLLEKLFFGSGTQLSVL.

V gene TRBV29-1 combines with J gene TRBJ2-3; 11 nucleotides line up with TRBD2. V lost 3 bases and J lost 4; bases outside the gene matches: 9. The CDR3 loop spans 16 amino acids. Germline V CDR1 and CDR2: SQVTM, ANQGSEA. The CDR3 loop reads CSVETLTSGKADTQYF. In DNA, the CDR3 is TGCAGCGTTGAGACCTTGACTAGCGGGAAGGCAGATACGCAGTATTTT.

This chain uses TRBV7-3 with TRBJ1-6; 7 bases align to TRBD1. Trimming removed 0 bases from V and 7 bases from J; junction bases left unmatched: 0. The CDR3 is 14 amino acids. Germline loops: CDR1 SGHTA, CDR2 FQGTGA. CDR3 bases: TGTGCCAGCAGCTTAACGGGACAGAATTCACCCCTCCACTTT. Amino acids: CASSLTGQNSPLHF.

This clonotype has just a few counts. A much larger clone sits a single nucleotide away, making a read error possible. This chain uses TRBV7-9 with TRBJ2-2; 13 bases agree with TRBD2. Germline V lookup: CDR1 SEHNR, CDR2 FQNEAQ (reference sequence). This CDR3 is built from 16 residues. The CDR3 loop is CSSSKTSGRKSGELFF. In DNA form, the CDR3 reads TGTTCCAGCAGTAAGACTAGCGGGAGGAAGAGCGGGGAGCTGTTTTTT. Looking up the rest from reference TRBV7-9 and TRBJ2-2 gives the full variable domain: DTGVSQNPRHKITKRGQNVTFRCDPISEHNRLYWYRQTLGQGPEFLTYFQNEAQLEKSRLLSDRFSAERPKGSFSTLEIQRTEQGDSAMYLCSSSKTSGRKSGELFFGEGSRLTVL.

The chain recombines TRBV12-3 or TRBV12-4 with TRBJ2-7; 11 nucleotides agree with TRBD2. CDR3 length: 15 residues. Trimming removed 1 base from V and 1 base from J; junction bases left unmatched: 0. For the CDR3, the DNA is TGTGCCAGCAGTTTAGGACTAGCGGGGTCCTACGAGCAGTACTTC. Its translation is CASSLGLAGSYEQYF.

The chain combines TRBV20-1 with TRBJ1-5, with 10 bases lining up with TRBD1. Germline V gene lookup returns CDR1 DFQATT and CDR2 SNEGSKA (reference sequence). This CDR3 region has 15 residues. The J segment lost 5 bases and the V segment lost 3 bases, leaving 7 bases of the junction unmatched. CDR3 sequence (DNA): TGCAGTGCTAGGGACGGGACAGGGGCATATCAGCCCCAGCATTTT. Encoded protein: CSARDGTGAYQPQHF.

This sequence joins TRBV28 and TRBJ1-1; 8 bases align to TRBD1. This CDR3 comprises 16 residues. Germline values: CDR1 MDHEN, CDR2 SYDVKM. After removal of 3 bases from V and 7 bases from J, the junction contained 13 bases not matched to a gene. In DNA form, the CDR3 reads TGTGCCAGCAGTTTCGACAGGGGAGTTCGTGTAGATGAAGCTTTCTTT. It translates to CASSFDRGVRVDEAFF.

This clonotype was observed at least ten times. V usage is TRBV20-1 and J usage is TRBJ2-3; either TRBD1 or TRBD2 may fit D (6 bases each). Germline CDR1 reads DFQATT; CDR2 reads SNEGSKA (reference sequence). This CDR3 has 13 residues. The CDR3 bases are TGCAGGGCGGTTAGGGGGGGCACAGATACGCAGTATTTT. It yields the protein CRAVRGGTDTQYF.

The table lists this clonotype with a few counts. This chain links TRBV29-1 with TRBJ1-1; D unresolved. Trimming stripped 4 bases from V and 1 base from J, with 7 bases between. The germline CDR1 and CDR2 sequences are SQVTM and ANQGSEA. This CDR3 has 12 amino acids. CDR3 coding DNA: TGCAGCGTTGGCGGCAGGAACACTGAAGCTTTCTTT. Translation: CSVGGRNTEAFF.

V gene TRBV10-3 combines with J gene TRBJ2-3, with 11 positions matching TRBD2. The V segment lost 0 bases and the J segment 4 bases; nucleotides outside the gene matches: 18. The germline CDR1 and CDR2 sequences are ENHRY and SYGVKD. The CDR3 has 21 amino acids. CDR3 region: CAISESVGVAGGPTTSDTQYF. CDR3 bases: TGTGCCATCAGTGAGTCAGTTGGAGTAGCGGGGGGGCCTACAACCTCAGATACGCAGTATTTT.